These T cell receptor beta chains were read from a single sample in a study of CD8 T cells in ankylosing spondylitis. TCRdb itself ran the 5' RACE reads through MiXCR, one entry per CDR3 protein. The table records fewer than 650,000 distinct CDR3 sequences, roughly 12% of them present only once. Specimen: blood, either unsorted or a sorted T cell fraction (not recorded which). Receptors originate from a male donor with ankylosing spondylitis. CDR3s include the opening cysteine and the closing phenylalanine or tryptophan. A D gene is named only where the DNA matches it firmly. Not all rows give a size; the values are once, few, many and, for expanded clones, a class.

j_call v_call clone_size d_call cdr3_nt cdr3_aa
TRBJ2-7 TRBV7-9 many TRBD2 TGTGCCAGCAGCTTGACTAGCTACTACGAGCAGTACTTC CASSLTSYYEQYF
TRBJ2-1 TRBV3-1 many TRBD1 TGTGCCAGCAGTCTCCGACAGGGGACCTACAATGAGCAGTTCTTC CASSLRQGTYNEQFF
TRBJ1-1 TRBV6-1 few NA TGTGCCATACGGGGCCCTAGGGCTGAAGCTTTCTTT CAIRGPRAEAFF
TRBJ1-2 TRBV25-1 NA NA TGTGCCAGCAGCGGCTTAGGACAGTCAAACTATGGCTACACCTTC CASSGLGQSNYGYTF
TRBJ1-4 TRBV4-1 many NA TGCGCCAGCAGCCAACGGGACACAGCAACTAATGAAAAACTGTTTTTT CASSQRDTATNEKLFF
TRBJ2-2 TRBV29-1 many NA TGCAGCGTTGAAGTACTACTCTCGAACACCGGGGAGCTGTTTTTT CSVEVLLSNTGELFF
TRBJ2-7 TRBV5-1 few TRBD2 TGCGCCAGCAGCACGACTAGCGGGAGGTCCAGCTCCTACGAGCAGTACTTC CASSTTSGRSSSYEQYF
TRBJ2-1 TRBV4-1 few NA TGCGCCAGCAGCCAAGTGACTATACCGTCTAGTGAGCAGTTCTTC CASSQVTIPSSEQFF
TRBJ2-7 TRBV2 NA NA TGTGCCAGCAGCCTTGAGGGGGGGTCCGAGCAGTACTTC CASSLEGGSEQYF
TRBJ2-5 TRBV11-2 few TRBD2 TGTGCCAGCAGTACATCGGGGAGGGTCAGAGAGACCCAGTACTTC CASSTSGRVRETQYF
TRBJ2-3 TRBV7-9 NA NA TGTGCCAGCAGCTCCGGGGTCGCAGATACGCAGTATTTT CASSSGVADTQYF
TRBJ2-1 TRBV3-1 many NA TGTGCCAGCAGCCAATTAGGAATCCATGAGCAGTTCTTC CASSQLGIHEQFF
TRBJ2-7 TRBV15 few NA TGTGCCACCAGCAGTTCAGGGTTCTACGAGCAGTACTTC CATSSSGFYEQYF
TRBJ2-3 TRBV5-1 NA NA TGCGCCAGCAGCTTGGTAAAACCCACAGATACGCAGTATTTT CASSLVKPTDTQYF
TRBJ2-1 TRBV20-1 many NA TGCAGTGCCGTCGTGGAGTCTGATGAGCAGTTCTTC CSAVVESDEQFF
TRBJ2-5 TRBV7-9 few NA TGTGCCAGCACCCTACCCCAGGGGAAAGAGACCCAGTACTTC CASTLPQGKETQYF
TRBJ1-2 TRBV9 NA TRBD1 TGTGCCAGCAGACCGGGACAGGGGGTTGGCTACACCTTC CASRPGQGVGYTF
TRBJ2-7 TRBV12-3/TRBV12-4 few NA TGTGCCAGCACCTTCGGGGTTTACGAGCAGTACTTC CASTFGVYEQYF
TRBJ1-5 TRBV12-3/TRBV12-4 NA NA TGTGCCAGCACCTCGGGTGGCAATCAGCCCCAGCATTTT CASTSGGNQPQHF
TRBJ2-2 TRBV20-1 few NA TGCAGTGCTAGAGAACCCGGGAAGGCGACCGGGGAGCTGTTTTTT CSAREPGKATGELFF
TRBJ2-2 TRBV15 few TRBD2 TGTGCCACCAGCAGTCCCCGACTAGCGGGAGATCTGTCCGGGGAGCTGTTTTTT CATSSPRLAGDLSGELFF
TRBJ2-5 TRBV2 few NA TGTGCCAGCATTAAGACTACTAAAGAGACCCAGTACTTC CASIKTTKETQYF
TRBJ1-4 TRBV9 NA NA TGTGCCAGCAGCGTTTCCAGGGGAGGAGGTGAAAAACTGTTTTTT CASSVSRGGGEKLFF
TRBJ2-3 TRBV11-2 few NA TGTGCCAGCAGTAGCGGAAGAAGCACAGATACGCAGTATTTT CASSSGRSTDTQYF
TRBJ1-6 TRBV11-2 few NA TGTGCCAGCAGCTTCCTCGAGTCACCCCTCCACTTT CASSFLESPLHF
TRBJ2-1 TRBV9 few NA TGTGCCAGCAGCGGTAACAGGGATGAGCAGTTCTTC CASSGNRDEQFF
TRBJ2-7 TRBV20-1 many TRBD2 TGCAGTGCCCGCGCTAGCGGGAGGTTGAAGTACGAGCAGTACTTC CSARASGRLKYEQYF
TRBJ2-3 TRBV6-1 NA NA TGTGCCAGCAAGCCCTCGGGATCTAGCACAGATACGCAGTATTTT CASKPSGSSTDTQYF